The next 20 T cell receptor beta chains were all read from a single sample in a study of T cell changes during pregnancy in multiple sclerosis. Assay used: immunoSEQ multiplex PCR; TCRdb lists only in-frame clones, some missing. This repertoire shows approximately 30,000 clones, 70% to 90% found once; its top ten account for more than 9.5%. The material sequenced was CD8+ T cells from peripheral blood mononuclear cells, taken in the third trimester of pregnancy. All receptors derive from a female donor with multiple sclerosis, enrolled in a pregnancy study.

On this clone: Other DNA sequences in the same sample also yield this CDR3. The chain employs TRBV6-6 and TRBJ1-1; D unresolved. The germline V and J ends were trimmed by 7 bases and 8 bases, with 11 bases remaining between them. CDR3 length: 11 residues. Looked up from germline, CDR1 is MNHNY and CDR2 is SVGAGI (reference sequence). The CDR3 nucleotides are TGTGCCAGCATGTTCGGGTACGAAGCTTTCTTT. It specifies CASMFGYEAFF.

This chain uses TRBV4-2 with TRBJ2-7; 10 bases fit TRBD2. V lost 6 bases, J lost 4 bases, and 9 bases stayed unmatched. CDR3 length equals 15 residues. Germline CDR1 reads LGHNA; CDR2 reads YNFKEQ. The CDR3 is CASSRGTSVHYEQYF. DNA of the CDR3: TGTGCCAGCAGTCGAGGGACTAGCGTTCATTACGAGCAGTACTTC.

The CDR3 reads CASSSDTGELFF. The CDR3 DNA sequence: TGTGCCAGCAGCTCCGACACCGGGGAGCTGTTTTTT. The V gene is TRBV7-9, the J gene TRBJ2-2; D not certain. The germline CDR1 and CDR2 sequences are SEHNR and FQNEAQ (reference sequence). The CDR3 sequence is 12 residues long. V shed 4 bases and J shed 3 bases, with 3 bases lying between them.

The J gene is TRBJ2-7, the V gene TRBV27, with D unresolved. Germline CDR1 MNHEY, CDR2 SMNVEV (reference sequence). The CDR3 is made up of 16 amino acids. Deletions cut 5 bases from V and 2 bases from J, with 19 bases between. The CDR3 nucleotides read TGTGCCAGCAGTCCGTTGGGTGCCAGGCTTGCCTACGAGCAGTACTTC. It translates to CASSPLGARLAYEQYF.

The DNA for the CDR3 is TGTGCCAGCAGCCTGGGCGTGCCCGCCACTGAAGCTTTCTTT. As protein: CASSLGVPATEAFF. The rearrangement joins TRBV9 to TRBJ1-1; no definite D call. The CDR3 length is 14 residues. With 4 bases removed from V and 4 bases from J, the gap between germline ends came to 14 bases. The V gene's germline CDR1 is SGDLS and CDR2 YYNGEE.

The chain recombines TRBV30 with TRBJ2-2; a possible D gene is TRBD2 (5 bases). Deletions cut 3 bases from V and 3 bases from J, with 17 bases between. The CDR3 is 16 residues long. The germline V gene has CDR1 GTSNPN and CDR2 SVGIG (reference sequence). The CDR3 is CAWSSTAGRYTGELFF. The CDR3 nucleotides are TGTGCCTGGAGCTCAACCGCGGGCCGATACACCGGGGAGCTGTTTTTT.

This chain uses TRBV19 with TRBJ1-5, with a possible D match to TRBD1 (5 bases). The CDR3 is 14 residues long. The V and J ends lost 6 bases and 2 bases respectively, with 11 bases between them. CDR1 is LNHDA and CDR2 is SQIVND in the germline V gene (reference sequence). The CDR3 nucleotides read TGTGCCAGTAGCCTGGGGGGGGGCAATCAGCCCCAGCATTTT. Protein product: CASSLGGGNQPQHF.

The rearrangement links TRBV6-5 to TRBJ1-1; a possible D gene is TRBD1 (6 bases). Germline V lookup: CDR1 MNHEY, CDR2 SVGAGI. With 0 bases removed from V and 4 bases from J, the gap between germline ends came to 15 bases. CDR3 length: 16 residues. CDR3 bases: TGTGCCAGCAGTTACTCGAACGGGGGGCAGAGCACTGAAGCTTTCTTT. Translated, it gives CASSYSNGGQSTEAFF.

J is TRBJ2-3 and V is TRBV10-3; 10 bases line up with TRBD2. Germline V gene sequence: CDR1 ENHRY, CDR2 SYGVKD. There are 15 residues in the CDR3. The V segment lost 2 bases and the J segment 5 bases; nucleotides outside the gene matches: 4. The CDR3, as DNA: TGTGCCATCAGTGAGGAAGCGGGGGGGAAAGATACGCAGTATTTT. Translating gives CAISEEAGGKDTQYF.

CDR3 bases: TGCGCCAGCAGCTACCGGGACAGGGGGCACTCACCCCTCCACTTT. Its protein is CASSYRDRGHSPLHF. The chain recombines TRBV4-1 with TRBJ1-6, with TRBD1 matching 12 bases. V gave up 5 bases and J gave up 10 bases; unmatched junction bases: 6. In germline, CDR1 is MGHRA, CDR2 YSYEKL. The CDR3 has 15 residues.

The V gene is TRBV6-6, the J gene TRBJ2-1; TRBD2 matches at 10 bases. CDR3 size: 14 residues. V lost 6 bases to trimming and J lost 4 bases; unmatched junction nucleotides: 3. Germline-derived CDR1 and CDR2 are MNHNY and SVGAGI (reference sequence). CDR3 loop: CASRKLAGYNEQFF. The CDR3 DNA reads TGTGCCAGCAGGAAACTAGCGGGGTACAATGAGCAGTTCTTC.

Written as DNA, the CDR3 is TGTGCCAGTAGTTTTGCCAACGAGCAAGGCTACACCTTC. It specifies CASSFANEQGYTF. The rearrangement links TRBV19 to TRBJ1-2, with D unclear. Germline CDR1 is LNHDA and CDR2 is SQIVND (reference sequence). The germline V and J ends were trimmed by 5 bases and 8 bases, with 15 bases remaining between them. The CDR3 runs to 13 residues.

The sample holds a few counts of this clone. The chain employs TRBV28 and TRBJ2-2, with 7 bases fitting TRBD2. The trim removed 2 bases at V and 3 bases at J, leaving 3 bases unmatched. Germline V CDR1 and CDR2: MDHEN, SYDVKM. The CDR3 has 15 residues. The CDR3 sequence: CASSLGTTHTGELFF. DNA of the CDR3: TGTGCCAGCAGTTTAGGGACTACCCACACCGGGGAGCTGTTTTTT.

This chain uses TRBV28 with TRBJ2-1; D gene ambiguous. Looked up from germline, CDR1 is MDHEN and CDR2 is SYDVKM. V was trimmed by 8 bases and J by 1 base, leaving 12 bases between them. This CDR3 is 14 amino acids long. CDR3 sequence: CASLAGRSYNEQFF. The CDR3, as DNA: TGTGCCAGCCTCGCCGGCAGGTCCTACAATGAGCAGTTCTTC.

DNA for the CDR3: TGTGCCAGCAGCCGGAGCGGACAAGAGACCCAGTACTTC. Protein: CASSRSGQETQYF. The chain combines TRBV28 with TRBJ2-5; D perhaps matches TRBD2 (5 bases). This CDR3 has 13 residues. Trimming shortened V by 6 bases and J by 2 bases, and 10 bases separated the two germline ends. Germline CDR1 MDHEN, CDR2 SYDVKM.

The chain couples TRBV5-1 to TRBJ2-7; no reliable D call. The V end lost 3 bases, the J end lost 1 base, and 5 bases lay between the germline ends. CDR1 and CDR2 (germline): SGHRS, YFSETQ. CDR3 length: 12 residues. CDR3 bases: TGCGCCAGCAGCTCCCCTTCCTACGAGCAGTACTTC. This sequence encodes CASSSPSYEQYF. Complete variable domain (other parts from reference TRBV5-1 and TRBJ2-7): KAGVTQTPRYLIKTRGQQVTLSCSPISGHRSVSWYQQTPGQGLQFLFEYFSETQRNKGNFPGRFSGRQFSNSRSEMNVSTLELGDSALYLCASSSPSYEQYFGPGTRLTVT.

The V gene is TRBV2, the J gene TRBJ2-6, with 9 bases matching TRBD1. Losses at the gene ends were 2 bases for V and 2 bases for J; bases not matched to a gene: 1. The CDR3 spans 16 residues. Germline V gene lookup returns CDR1 SNHLY and CDR2 FYNNEI. The CDR3 spells CASSETGGAGANVLTF. The CDR3 bases are TGTGCCAGCAGTGAAACAGGGGGCGCTGGGGCCAACGTCCTGACTTTC.

The rearrangement links TRBV12-5 to TRBJ2-7; possibly TRBD2 for D (6 bases). Between the trimmed V and J ends, which lost 5 bases and 2 bases, there was a span of 16 bases. CDR1 is LGHNT, CDR2 FRNRAP, per germline. This CDR3 has 15 residues. The CDR3 protein is CASGPSLRETYEQYF. The DNA of the CDR3 is TGTGCTAGTGGTCCTAGCCTCCGGGAGACCTACGAGCAGTACTTC. The entire variable domain, with the rest obtained from reference TRBV12-5 and TRBJ2-7, is as follows: DARVTQTPRHKVTEMGQEVTMRCQPILGHNTVFWYRQTMMQGLELLAYFRNRAPLDDSGMPKDRFSAEMPDATLATLKIQPSEPRDSAVYFCASGPSLRETYEQYFGPGTRLTVT.

The rearrangement links TRBV16 to TRBJ1-1; D call uncertain. This CDR3 has 14 amino acids. V lost 2 bases, J lost 1 base, and 8 bases lay in between. Germline CDR1 KGHSY, CDR2 FQNENV. As DNA, the CDR3 is TGTGCCAGCAGCCAAGAGGAGGGGAACACTGAAGCTTTCTTT. As protein: CASSQEEGNTEAFF.

The V and J genes are TRBV9 and TRBJ2-3; D is unclear. Germline V gives CDR1 SGDLS, CDR2 YYNGEE. V lost 3 bases to trimming and J lost 0 bases, with 8 bases between them. The CDR3 consists of 14 residues. CDR3 nucleotides: TGTGCCAGCAGCGATGCAACTAGCACAGATACGCAGTATTTT. Translated, it gives CASSDATSTDTQYF.